A single sample gave rise to the 18 T cell receptor beta chains below, sequenced in a study of blood T cell repertoires in COVID-19. The repertoire was sequenced with immunoSEQ multiplex PCR; TCRdb's copy has only in-frame clones and lacks some. The sample has 80,000 or so clones; roughly 80% are singletons. The sequencing input was peripheral blood. The receptors originated from a woman aged 80 or older with acute or convalescent COVID-19.

This chain connects TRBV27 to TRBJ1-2; 10 bases are shared with TRBD1. Germline values: CDR1 MNHEY, CDR2 SMNVEV (reference sequence). Trimming removed 3 bases from V and 7 bases from J; junction bases left unmatched: 5. CDR3 length equals 14 residues. The DNA of the CDR3 is TGTGCCAGCAGTTTTAGGACAGGGGGTGGTGGCTACACCTTC. Translating gives CASSFRTGGGGYTF.

This clone was detected a few times. The chain joins TRBV6-1 to TRBJ2-1; the D gene is possibly TRBD2 (6 bases). Trimming took off 1 base at V and 7 bases at J, with 17 bases between the two ends. Germline V lookup: CDR1 MNHNS, CDR2 SASEGT. The CDR3 consists of 16 residues. Here the CDR3 reads CASSEVKALGGNEQFF. The CDR3 bases are TGTGCCAGCAGTGAAGTCAAGGCCCTCGGGGGTAATGAGCAGTTCTTC.

This chain joins TRBV6-2 or TRBV6-3 and TRBJ2-7; TRBD2 matches 7 bases. The J segment lost 0 bases and the V segment lost 2 bases, leaving 4 bases of the junction unmatched. The CDR3 spans 15 residues. CDR1 is MNHEY and CDR2 is SVGEGT in the germline V gene. The CDR3 region is CASSYERGYSYEQYF. As DNA, the CDR3 is TGTGCCAGCAGTTACGAGCGGGGTTACTCCTACGAGCAGTACTTC.

The chain combines TRBV6-9 with TRBJ2-5, with 8 bases aligning to TRBD2. With 8 bases clipped from V and 2 bases from J, the junction kept 4 bases outside the gene matches. The CDR3 is 13 amino acids. Germline CDR1 MNHGY, CDR2 SVAAGI. The CDR3 reads CASPGGRQETQYF. The DNA of the CDR3 is TGTGCCAGCCCGGGGGGGCGACAAGAGACCCAGTACTTC.

The J gene is TRBJ2-1, the V gene TRBV11-3; TRBD2 agrees at 11 bases. Germline V CDR1 and CDR2: SGHNT, YENEEA. With V trimmed by 1 base and J by 5 bases, 1 base remained unmatched. The CDR3 has 15 residues. CDR3 coding DNA: TGTGCCAGCAGCTTAGGTAGCGGGGGGGACAATGAGCAGTTCTTC. Amino acid sequence: CASSLGSGGDNEQFF.

The rearrangement links TRBV6-5 to TRBJ2-7; D unresolved. The CDR3 has 12 residues. V lost 6 bases, J lost 3 bases, and 9 bases lay in between. Germline V gene data show CDR1 as MNHEY and CDR2 as SVGAGI. The CDR3 region has the DNA TGTGCCAGCAGAGTTGACAACTACGAGCAGTACTTC. This gives the protein CASRVDNYEQYF.

The chain carries TRBV29-1 and TRBJ2-2; weak D call: TRBD1 (6 bases). CDR1 is SQVTM, CDR2 ANQGSEA, per germline. Trimming left V 8 bases short and J 6 bases short, with 10 bases between. The CDR3 runs 11 residues. In DNA form, the CDR3 reads TGCAGCTACAGGGTGGCCGGGGAGCTGTTTTTT. Its protein is CSYRVAGELFF.

The chain joins TRBV3-1 (or the pseudogene TRBV3-2) to TRBJ1-3; D gene ambiguous. Germline assignment: CDR1 LGHDT and CDR2 YNNKEL (reference sequence). V gave up 1 base and J gave up 1 base, with 8 bases separating them. The CDR3 totals 15 residues. The CDR3 DNA is TGTGCCAGCAGCCAAGTAACGACATCTGGAAACACCATATATTTT. Amino acids: CASSQVTTSGNTIYF.

Only a few counts were recorded for this clone. The chain employs TRBV6-2 or TRBV6-3 and TRBJ1-2, with 7 bases aligning to TRBD1. The CDR3 runs 13 residues. V dropped 4 bases and J dropped 3; count of bases not matched to a gene: 2. Looked up from germline, CDR1 is MNHEY and CDR2 is SVGEGT. CDR3 nucleotides: TGTGCCAGCAGTTCGACAGGGTACTATGGCTACACCTTC. This translates into CASSSTGYYGYTF.

This clone was recorded a few times. The chain joins TRBV13 to TRBJ2-7; 7 positions agree with TRBD1. The germline V gene encodes CDR1 PRHDT and CDR2 FYEKMQ (reference sequence). V was clipped by 3 bases and J by 4 bases; unmatched bases: 6. The CDR3 is 14 amino acids. In DNA form, the CDR3 reads TGTGCCAGCAGCTTCTCAGGGGGATCGTACGAGCAGTACTTC. It translates to CASSFSGGSYEQYF. The full variable domain, completed using reference TRBV13 and TRBJ2-7, is AAGVIQSPRHLIKEKRETATLKCYPIPRHDTVYWYQQGPGQDPQFLISFYEKMQSDKGSIPDRFSAQQFSDYHSELNMSSLELGDSALYFCASSFSGGSYEQYFGPGTRLTVT.

CDR3 nucleotide sequence: TGTGCCAGCAGCTATAGGACAGGGGAGACCCAGTACTTC. Its protein is CASSYRTGETQYF. The chain has TRBV3-1 (or the pseudogene TRBV3-2) and TRBJ2-5; 8 positions match TRBD1. Germline-derived CDR1 and CDR2 are LGHDT and YNNKEL (reference sequence). V lost 5 bases to trimming and J lost 5 bases; unmatched junction nucleotides: 4. The CDR3 loop spans 13 amino acids.

The chain joins TRBV5-6 to TRBJ1-3, with no clear D. Germline values: CDR1 SGHDT, CDR2 YYEEEE. The CDR3 is 14 residues long. Deletions cut 5 bases from V and 0 bases from J, with 9 bases between. The CDR3 loop reads CASRMGVSGNTIYF. The CDR3 coding sequence is TGTGCCAGCAGGATGGGAGTCTCTGGAAACACCATATATTTT.

The chain carries TRBV9 and TRBJ2-7; a weak D match, TRBD1 (5 bases). Deletions cut 0 bases from V and 4 bases from J, with 14 bases between. CDR1 is SGDLS and CDR2 is YYNGEE in the germline V gene. This CDR3 is 15 amino acids long. Here the CDR3 reads CASSVGAGPVYEQYF. As DNA, the CDR3 is TGTGCCAGCAGCGTAGGGGCAGGGCCCGTTTACGAGCAGTACTTC.

This clone was counted between two and nine times. The chain links TRBV7-2 to TRBJ1-6, with a weak D call TRBD1 (5 bases). The CDR3 totals 15 residues. Trimming stripped 1 base from V and 7 bases from J, with 11 bases between. Germline lookup yields CDR1 SGHTA and CDR2 FQGNSA. CDR3 DNA sequence: TGTGCCAGCAGCTTAGTTGGGGGGTCCAATTCACCCCTCCACTTT. Its translation: CASSLVGGSNSPLHF.

J is TRBJ2-5 and V is TRBV28; 7 bases align to TRBD1. There are 15 residues in the CDR3. The V segment lost 5 bases and the J segment 4 bases; nucleotides outside the gene matches: 10. Germline V lookup: CDR1 MDHEN, CDR2 SYDVKM. This CDR3 reads CASSTTGTSRETQYF. The CDR3 coding sequence is TGTGCCAGCAGTACGACAGGGACCAGTAGAGAGACCCAGTACTTC.

This clone was seen just once. The rearrangement links TRBV10-3 to TRBJ1-1, with D maybe TRBD1 (6 bases). The CDR3 runs 14 residues. Trimming took 0 bases from V and 8 from J, leaving 13 bases between them. CDR1 ENHRY and CDR2 SYGVKD come from the germline V gene. The CDR3, as DNA: TGTGCCATCAGTGAGTCGGTACAGGGCACCGAAGCTTTCTTT. Its protein product is CAISESVQGTEAFF.

This chain links TRBV10-3 with TRBJ1-5; D might be TRBD1 (6 bases). The germline V gene has CDR1 ENHRY and CDR2 SYGVKD. CDR3 length: 15 residues. Trimming took off 3 bases at V and 0 bases at J, with 9 bases between the two ends. In DNA, the CDR3 is TGTGCCATCAGTGAAGCGGACAGTAGCAATCAGCCCCAGCATTTT. Translating gives CAISEADSSNQPQHF.

V is TRBV5-4 and J is TRBJ2-1, with 9 nucleotides matching TRBD2. CDR1 and CDR2 from the germline V gene are SGHNT and YYREEE (reference sequence). This CDR3 contains 14 residues. J was trimmed by 7 bases and V by 3 bases; bases with no gene match: 5. CDR3 loop: CASSWGLAGNEQFF. CDR3 nucleotide sequence: TGTGCCAGCAGCTGGGGGCTAGCGGGAAATGAGCAGTTCTTC.